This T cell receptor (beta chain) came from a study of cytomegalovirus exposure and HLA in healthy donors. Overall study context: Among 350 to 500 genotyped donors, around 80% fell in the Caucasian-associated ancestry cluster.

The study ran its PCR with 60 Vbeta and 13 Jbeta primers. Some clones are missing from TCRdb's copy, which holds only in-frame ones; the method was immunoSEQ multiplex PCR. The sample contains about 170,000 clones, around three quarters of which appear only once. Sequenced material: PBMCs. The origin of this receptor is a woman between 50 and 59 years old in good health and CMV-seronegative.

The CDR3 coding sequence is TGTGCCAGCAGTTACTCCCTTCGGCAGGGAGGGGAAAAACTGTTTTTT. It specifies CASSYSLRQGGEKLFF. V usage is TRBV6-5 and J usage is TRBJ1-4, with D possibly being TRBD1 (5 bases). This CDR3 has 16 amino acids. Germline CDR1 and CDR2: MNHEY and SVGAGI. The V end lost 0 bases, the J end lost 8 bases, and 16 bases lay between the germline ends.